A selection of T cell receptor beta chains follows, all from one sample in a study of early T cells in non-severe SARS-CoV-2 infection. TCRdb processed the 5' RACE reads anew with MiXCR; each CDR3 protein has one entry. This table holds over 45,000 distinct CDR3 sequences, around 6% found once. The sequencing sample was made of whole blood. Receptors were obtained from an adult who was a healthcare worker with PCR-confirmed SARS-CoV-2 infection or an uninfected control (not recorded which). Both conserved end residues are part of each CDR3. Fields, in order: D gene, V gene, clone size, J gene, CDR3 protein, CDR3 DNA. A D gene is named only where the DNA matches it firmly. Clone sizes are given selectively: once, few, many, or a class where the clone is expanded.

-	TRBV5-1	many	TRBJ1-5	CASSPRSYVDQPQHF	TGCGCCAGCAGCCCCCGGAGCTACGTCGATCAGCCCCAGCATTTT
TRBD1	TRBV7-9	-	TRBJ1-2	CASSLDDRDSSNGYTF	TGTGCCAGCAGCTTAGATGACCGGGACAGCAGTAATGGCTACACCTTC
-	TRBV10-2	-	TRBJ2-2	CASRPLLNTGELFF	TGCGCCAGCAGGCCCCTGTTGAACACCGGGGAGCTGTTTTTT
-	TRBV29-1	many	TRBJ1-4	CSVGGASAQLFF	TGCAGCGTTGGGGGAGCCTCGGCGCAACTGTTTTTT
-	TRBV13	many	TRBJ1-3	CASSPGVSGNTIYF	TGTGCCAGCAGCCCCGGCGTCTCTGGAAACACCATATATTTT
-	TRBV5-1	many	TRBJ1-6	CASSLDGNKNSPLHF	TGCGCCAGCAGCTTGGACGGGAATAAGAATTCACCCCTCCACTTT
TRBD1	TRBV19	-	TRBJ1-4	CASRLSRRQGTNEKLFF	TGTGCCAGTAGATTATCCCGTCGACAGGGAACTAATGAAAAACTGTTTTTT
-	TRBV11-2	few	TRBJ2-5	CASSLGPQETQYF	TGTGCCAGCAGCTTAGGCCCCCAAGAGACCCAGTACTTC
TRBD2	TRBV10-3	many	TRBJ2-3	CATDLAGGTDTQYF	TGTGCCACTGATCTAGCGGGAGGCACAGATACGCAGTATTTT
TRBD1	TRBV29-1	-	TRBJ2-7	CSVLDRSSHEQYF	TGCAGCGTTTTGGACAGGTCCTCCCACGAGCAGTACTTC
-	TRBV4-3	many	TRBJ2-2	CASSQAGPGTGELFF	TGCGCCAGCAGCCAGGCCGGGCCTGGCACCGGGGAGCTGTTTTTT
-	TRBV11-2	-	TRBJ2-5	CASSLLGGEETQYF	TGTGCCAGCAGCTTACTCGGGGGAGAGGAGACCCAGTACTTC
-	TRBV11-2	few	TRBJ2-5	CASSPQGPQETQYF	TGTGCCAGCAGCCCGCAGGGGCCTCAAGAGACCCAGTACTTC
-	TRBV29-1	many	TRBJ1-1	CSVVTRGLLNTEAFF	TGCAGCGTGGTCACCCGGGGGTTGCTGAACACTGAAGCTTTCTTT
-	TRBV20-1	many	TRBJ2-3	CSATGPTTDTQYF	TGCAGTGCTACCGGACCCACCACAGATACGCAGTATTTT
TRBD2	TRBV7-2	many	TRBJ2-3	CASSSQRGSTDTQYF	TGTGCCAGCAGCTCCCAGCGGGGGAGCACAGATACGCAGTATTTT
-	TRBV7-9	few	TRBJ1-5	CASSPGADLNQPQHF	TGTGCCAGCAGCCCCGGAGCCGACCTCAATCAGCCCCAGCATTTT
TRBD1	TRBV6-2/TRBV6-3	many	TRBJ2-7	CASNEGGRNYEQYF	TGTGCCAGCAACGAAGGGGGCCGCAATTACGAGCAGTACTTC
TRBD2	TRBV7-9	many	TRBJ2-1	CASSFNPGLGGNEQFF	TGTGCCAGCAGCTTTAACCCGGGACTAGGAGGAAATGAGCAGTTCTTC
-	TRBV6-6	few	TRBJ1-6	CASSVTGGNSPLHF	TGTGCCAGCAGTGTGACGGGGGGTAATTCACCCCTCCACTTT
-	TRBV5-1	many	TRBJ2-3	CASSLVVGRTQYF	TGCGCCAGCAGCTTGGTGGTGGGGAGGACGCAGTATTTT
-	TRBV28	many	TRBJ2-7	CASKYRSYYEQYF	TGTGCCAGCAAATACAGGAGCTACTACGAGCAGTACTTC
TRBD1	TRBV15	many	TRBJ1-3	CATSRTTGAGNTIYF	TGTGCCACCAGCAGAACCACAGGGGCTGGAAACACCATATATTTT
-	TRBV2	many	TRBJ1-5	CASGQASGNQPQHF	TGTGCCAGTGGGCAGGCCTCGGGCAATCAGCCCCAGCATTTT
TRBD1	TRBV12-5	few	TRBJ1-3	CASRTGGSILGMDTIYF	TGTGCTAGTAGAACAGGGGGCTCAATTCTTGGGATGGACACCATATATTTT
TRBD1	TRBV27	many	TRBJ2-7	CASRRKPGQEYEQYF	TGTGCCAGCAGACGAAAACCGGGACAGGAGTACGAGCAGTACTTC
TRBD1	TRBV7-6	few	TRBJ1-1	CASSPTGANTEAFF	TGTGCCAGCAGCCCGACAGGGGCGAACACTGAAGCTTTCTTT
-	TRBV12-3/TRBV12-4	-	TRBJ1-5	CASSLTSRSQPQHF	TGTGCCAGCAGTTTAACCTCCCGCAGCCAGCCCCAGCATTTT
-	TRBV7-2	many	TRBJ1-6	CASSVTVNNSPLHF	TGTGCCAGCAGCGTGACAGTAAATAATTCACCCCTCCACTTT
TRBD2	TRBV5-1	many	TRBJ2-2	CASSNDLGGRPTGELFF	TGCGCCAGCAGCAACGACCTGGGCGGGAGACCCACCGGGGAGCTGTTTTTT
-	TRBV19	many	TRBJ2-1	CASSMSPLLSYNEQFF	TGTGCCAGTAGTATGAGCCCCCTCCTCTCCTACAATGAGCAGTTCTTC
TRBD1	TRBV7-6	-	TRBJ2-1	CASRPTGQLYNEQFF	TGTGCCAGCAGACCTACGGGACAGCTGTACAATGAGCAGTTCTTC
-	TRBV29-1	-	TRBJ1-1	CSVFEITGTEAFF	TGCAGCGTTTTCGAAATAACAGGCACTGAAGCTTTCTTT
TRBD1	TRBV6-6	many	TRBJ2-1	CASSYSARGSNEQFF	TGTGCCAGCAGTTACTCGGCCAGGGGGAGCAATGAGCAGTTCTTC
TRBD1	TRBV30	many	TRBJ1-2	CAFKQGIFYGYTF	TGTGCCTTCAAACAGGGGATCTTCTATGGCTACACCTTC
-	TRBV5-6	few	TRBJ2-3	CASSFSTLARTDTQYF	TGTGCCAGCAGCTTCAGCACGCTAGCGCGCACAGATACGCAGTATTTT
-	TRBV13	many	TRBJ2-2	CASSLLGHRELFF	TGTGCCAGCAGCTTACTGGGCCACCGGGAGCTGTTTTTT
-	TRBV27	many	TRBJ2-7	CASSLSGTTARQYF	TGTGCCAGCAGTTTATCCGGGACCACCGCCCGGCAGTACTTC
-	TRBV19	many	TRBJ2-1	CASTETVFTEQFF	TGTGCCAGTACCGAGACAGTGTTCACTGAGCAGTTCTTC
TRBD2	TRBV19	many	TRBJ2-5	CASSPPGLAVETQYF	TGTGCCAGTAGCCCACCGGGACTAGCGGTTGAGACCCAGTACTTC
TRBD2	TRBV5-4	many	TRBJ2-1	CASSKTSGTGDEQFF	TGTGCCAGCAGCAAGACTAGCGGGACCGGGGATGAGCAGTTCTTC
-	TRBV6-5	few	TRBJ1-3	CASSYTGRENTIYF	TGTGCCAGCAGTTATACAGGGCGAGAAAACACCATATATTTT
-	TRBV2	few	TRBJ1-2	CASSEIRSLRGYTF	TGTGCCAGCAGTGAAATAAGATCTTTGAGGGGCTACACCTTC
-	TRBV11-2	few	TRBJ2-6	CASSLGGRLSGANVLTF	TGTGCCAGCAGCTTAGGCGGCAGACTCTCTGGGGCCAACGTCCTGACTTTC
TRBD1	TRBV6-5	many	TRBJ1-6	CASSPGQGRTLHF	TGTGCCAGCAGCCCAGGACAGGGGCGGACCCTCCACTTT